This T cell receptor (beta chain) was documented in a study of cytomegalovirus exposure and HLA in healthy donors. The PCR contained 60 Vbeta and 13 Jbeta primers. The method was immunoSEQ multiplex PCR; TCRdb's version includes in-frame clones alone and lacks a portion of them. The table lists 140,000 to 150,000 clones, roughly four fifths of them singletons, with more than 6.5% in the top ten. From germline, CDR1 is SGHRS and CDR2 YFSETQ. V gave up 3 bases and J gave up 0 bases; unmatched junction bases: 4. The CDR3 covers 16 residues. Findings and caveats of the study: A later analysis by the authors found several of the most significant clusters apparently linked to common viral pathogens. TCR beta V segments were, for the most part, productive about 87% or about 30% of the time in an earlier analysis.

A remark on this clone: Its antigen is not identified.

The origin of this receptor is a young man in good health and CMV-seronegative. The chain recombines TRBV5-1 with TRBJ2-3, with 10 positions matching TRBD2. The material sequenced was PBMCs. CDR3 DNA sequence: TGCGCCAGCAGCTCGAGCGGGGGGGCCAGCACAGATACGCAGTATTTT. Translated, it gives CASSSSGGASTDTQYF.